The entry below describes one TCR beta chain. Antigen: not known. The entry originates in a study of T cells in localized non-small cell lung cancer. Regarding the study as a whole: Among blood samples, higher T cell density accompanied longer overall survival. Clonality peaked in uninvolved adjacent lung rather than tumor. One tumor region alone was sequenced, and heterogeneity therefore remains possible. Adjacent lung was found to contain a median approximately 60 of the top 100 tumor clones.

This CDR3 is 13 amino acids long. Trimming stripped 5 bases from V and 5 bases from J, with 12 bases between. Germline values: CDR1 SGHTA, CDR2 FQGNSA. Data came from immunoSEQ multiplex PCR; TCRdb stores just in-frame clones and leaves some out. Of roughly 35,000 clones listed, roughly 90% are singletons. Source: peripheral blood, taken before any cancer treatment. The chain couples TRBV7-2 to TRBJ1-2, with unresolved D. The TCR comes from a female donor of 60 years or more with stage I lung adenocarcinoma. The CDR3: CASSPAGGYGYTF. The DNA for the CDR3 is TGTGCCAGCAGCCCCGCGGGAGGATATGGCTACACCTTC.